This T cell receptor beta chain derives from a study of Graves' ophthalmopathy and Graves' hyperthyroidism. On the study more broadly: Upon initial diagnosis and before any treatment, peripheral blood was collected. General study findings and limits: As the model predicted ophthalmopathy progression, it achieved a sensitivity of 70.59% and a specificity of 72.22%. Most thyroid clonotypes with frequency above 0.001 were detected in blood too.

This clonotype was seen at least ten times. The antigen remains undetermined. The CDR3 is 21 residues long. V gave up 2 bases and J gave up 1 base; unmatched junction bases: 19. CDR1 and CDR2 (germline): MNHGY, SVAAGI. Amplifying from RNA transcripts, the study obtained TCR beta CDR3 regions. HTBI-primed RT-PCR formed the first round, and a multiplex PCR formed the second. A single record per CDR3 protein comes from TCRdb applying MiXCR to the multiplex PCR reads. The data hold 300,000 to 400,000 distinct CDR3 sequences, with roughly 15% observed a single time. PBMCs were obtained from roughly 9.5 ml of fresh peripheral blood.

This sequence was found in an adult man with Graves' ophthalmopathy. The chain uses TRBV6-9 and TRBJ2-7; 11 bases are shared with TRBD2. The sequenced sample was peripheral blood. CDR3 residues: CASSYNWGYHQLAGESYEQYF. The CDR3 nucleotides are TGTGCCAGCAGTTATAATTGGGGATACCACCAACTAGCGGGAGAGTCCTACGAGCAGTACTTC.